These 20 T cell receptor beta chains came from one sample sequenced in a study of CD8 T cells in ankylosing spondylitis. Study-wide results and caveats: One TCR beta motif, made up of roughly eight highly homologous variants, appeared characteristic of ankylosing spondylitis blood.

These TCRs' antigens remain unknown. A single record per CDR3 protein comes from TCRdb applying MiXCR to the 5' RACE reads. In the table there are fewer than 550,000 distinct CDR3 sequences, approximately 5% of which are singletons. Sequenced input: blood, either unsorted or a sorted T cell fraction (not recorded which). Source of these receptors: a male donor with ankylosing spondylitis.

This clonotype was seen ten or more times. The V and J genes are TRBV20-1 and TRBJ2-7, with 7 bases lining up with TRBD1. The CDR3 has 14 residues. The V gene's germline CDR1 is DFQATT and CDR2 SNEGSKA (reference sequence). The J segment lost 0 bases and the V segment lost 3 bases, leaving 5 bases of the junction unmatched. The CDR3 reads CSASGGTVSYEQYF. In DNA form, the CDR3 reads TGCAGTGCTAGCGGTGGGACAGTCTCCTACGAGCAGTACTTC.

This clonotype was observed a single time. This chain connects TRBV5-5 to TRBJ2-1; D gene uncertain. V was clipped by 4 bases and J by 9 bases, with 14 bases between them. CDR3 length: 13 amino acids. The germline gives CDR1 SGHKS, CDR2 YYEKEE (reference sequence). This CDR3 reads CASSLGQFCEQFF. CDR3 DNA: TGTGCCAGCAGCCTCGGGCAGTTCTGTGAGCAGTTCTTC.

This clonotype was picked up a small number of times. The gene calls are TRBV5-5 and TRBJ2-5; perhaps TRBD1 as D (6 bases). Deletions cut 3 bases from V and 2 bases from J, with 11 bases between. This CDR3 comprises 14 residues. Germline V CDR1 and CDR2: SGHKS, YYEKEE (reference sequence). The DNA of the CDR3 is TGTGCCAGCAGCTCCTGGACAGCACAAGAGACCCAGTACTTC. Translated: CASSSWTAQETQYF. The complete variable domain, with remaining parts taken from reference TRBV5-5 and TRBJ2-5, reads DAGVTQSPTHLIKTRGQQVTLRCSPISGHKSVSWYQQVLGQGPQFIFQYYEKEERGRGNFPDRFSARQFPNYSSELNVNALLLGDSALYLCASSSWTAQETQYFGPGTRLLVL.

This clonotype was detected ten times or more. The chain recombines TRBV5-1 with TRBJ1-1; D unclear. Trimming removed 0 bases from V and 4 bases from J, with 13 bases in between. Germline V gene lookup returns CDR1 SGHRS and CDR2 YFSETQ. The CDR3 extends over 15 amino acids. The CDR3 here is CASSLGGGSGTEAFF. Here the CDR3 DNA reads TGCGCCAGCAGCTTGGGAGGAGGGTCGGGCACTGAAGCTTTCTTT. Combining the CDR3 with reference TRBV5-1 and TRBJ1-1 gives the whole variable domain KAGVTQTPRYLIKTRGQQVTLSCSPISGHRSVSWYQQTPGQGLQFLFEYFSETQRNKGNFPGRFSGRQFSNSRSEMNVSTLELGDSALYLCASSLGGGSGTEAFFGQGTRLTVV.

This clonotype was recorded many times. The chain employs TRBV29-1 and TRBJ1-1; possible D gene TRBD1, 6 bases. This CDR3 region has 14 residues. Trimming removed 3 bases at V and 7 bases at J, with 18 bases between. Germline CDR1 reads SQVTM; CDR2 reads ANQGSEA. The CDR3 sequence is CSVEKNLRDNEAFF. In DNA form, the CDR3 reads TGCAGCGTTGAGAAAAATTTGAGGGACAATGAAGCTTTCTTT.

This clonotype was picked up a small number of times. The CDR3: CASSVVTVAKNIQYF. The DNA of the CDR3 is TGTGCCAGCAGCGTGGTTACAGTAGCCAAAAACATTCAGTACTTC. V usage is TRBV9 and J usage is TRBJ2-4; D gene unclear. Germline V gene lookup returns CDR1 SGDLS and CDR2 YYNGEE. The CDR3 runs to 15 residues. Trimming left V 2 bases short and J 0 bases short, with 9 bases between.

A word on this clonotype: This may come from a read error, since a much larger clone is one base off. The conserved phenylalanine or tryptophan normally closing the CDR3 is absent here, so this likely arose from a read error. CDR3 nucleotides: TGTGCCATCAGTGACAGGGCTAAAGAGACCCAGTACCTC. It specifies CAISDRAKETQYL. This chain joins TRBV10-3 and TRBJ2-5; possibly TRBD1 for D (5 bases). The CDR3 is made up of 13 amino acids. The V gene lost 3 bases and the J gene lost 3 bases, with 8 bases spanning the gap. From germline, CDR1 is ENHRY and CDR2 SYGVKD.

In its sample, this clonotype was seen many times. The chain recombines TRBV12-3 or TRBV12-4 with TRBJ2-3; a possible D gene is TRBD1 (5 bases). The CDR3 covers 16 residues. V was shortened by 5 bases and J by 5 bases, with 20 bases between the two germline ends. The CDR3 nucleotides are TGTGCCAGCAGTGATGGGGCAGAGGTTTGGATAGATACGCAGTATTTT. It specifies CASSDGAEVWIDTQYF.

This clonotype was recorded many times. CDR3 in amino acids: CASIKHRGPGELFF. CDR3 nucleotides: TGTGCCAGCATCAAACACAGGGGGCCCGGGGAGCTGTTTTTT. V and J are TRBV6-1 and TRBJ2-2; TRBD1 aligns across 9 bases. CDR3 length equals 14 residues. Germline loops: CDR1 MNHNS, CDR2 SASEGT. The V segment lost 7 bases and the J segment 6 bases; nucleotides outside the gene matches: 6.

There are many counts of this clonotype. CDR3: CATGGASTDTQYF. The DNA for the CDR3 is TGTGCCACCGGCGGGGCTTCCACAGATACGCAGTATTTT. V and J are TRBV27 and TRBJ2-3; maybe TRBD2 (6 bases). The CDR3 spans 13 residues. V gave up 10 bases and J gave up 2 bases, with 13 bases separating them. Germline-derived CDR1 and CDR2 are MNHEY and SMNVEV (reference sequence).

There are many counts of this clonotype. The rearrangement joins TRBV20-1 to TRBJ2-7; D is perhaps TRBD1 (6 bases). CDR3 size: 14 residues. Trimming left V 3 bases short and J 0 bases short, with 12 bases between. CDR1 and CDR2 (germline): DFQATT, SNEGSKA (reference sequence). The CDR3 loop reads CSARTGTYSYEQYF. The CDR3, as DNA: TGCAGTGCTAGGACCGGGACATACTCCTACGAGCAGTACTTC.

In regard to this clonotype: One junction end disagrees with the germline gene, perhaps due to a read error. The chain has TRBV24-1 and TRBJ2-1; D perhaps matches TRBD2 (6 bases). Germline CDR1 KGHDR, CDR2 SFDVKD. CDR3 size: 21 residues. CDR3 DNA: TGTGCCACCATTGATTTTCCCCCCGAACTACCGGGGGTAAGCTCCTACAATGAGCAGTTCTTC. It yields the protein CATIDFPPELPGVSSYNEQFF.

This clonotype was counted at least ten times. CDR3 amino acids: CASSPSNTGELFF. In DNA, the CDR3 is TGTGCCAGCAGCCCCTCGAACACCGGGGAGCTGTTTTTT. The rearrangement links TRBV7-2 to TRBJ2-2, with unresolved D. The CDR3 is 13 amino acids. Trimming removed 5 bases at V and 0 bases at J, with 4 bases between. Germline V lookup: CDR1 SGHTA, CDR2 FQGNSA.

This clonotype was counted a few times. This sequence joins TRBV20-1 and TRBJ2-5, with D unclear. Germline V gives CDR1 DFQATT, CDR2 SNEGSKA (reference sequence). V was clipped by 3 bases and J by 5 bases, with 10 bases between them. The CDR3 runs to 12 residues. CDR3 region: CSASGRRETQYF. CDR3 in DNA: TGCAGTGCTAGTGGTCGGCGGGAGACCCAGTACTTC.

This clonotype was seen at least ten times. J is TRBJ2-4 and V is TRBV29-1; D remains ambiguous. The CDR3 totals 13 residues. V was pared by 2 bases and J by 6 bases, with 11 bases between. CDR1 and CDR2 (germline): SQVTM, ANQGSEA. The CDR3 reads CSVEFSPLNIQYF. DNA of the CDR3: TGCAGCGTTGAATTTTCACCTTTAAACATTCAGTACTTC.

This clonotype was seen ten or more times. This sequence joins TRBV24-1 and TRBJ2-2, with D uncertain. V was pared by 4 bases and J by 0 bases, with 11 bases between. The CDR3 is 16 residues long. CDR1 and CDR2 (germline): KGHDR, SFDVKD. CDR3 sequence: CATSDMAGANTGELFF. The CDR3 bases are TGTGCCACCAGTGACATGGCAGGAGCGAACACCGGGGAGCTGTTTTTT.

The rearrangement joins TRBV12-3 or TRBV12-4 to TRBJ2-1; 7 bases match TRBD1. V shed 6 bases and J 15 bases; nucleotides not matched to a gene: 11. This CDR3 region has 12 residues. CDR3 sequence: CASRSAGGPPFF. Here the CDR3 DNA reads TGTGCCAGCAGGTCGGCAGGGGGTCCTCCGTTCTTC.

This clonotype came up many times. The J gene is TRBJ2-2, the V gene TRBV11-2, with TRBD1 matching 7 bases. Per germline, CDR1 SGHAT and CDR2 FQNNGV. The CDR3 is 16 amino acids. With V trimmed by 5 bases and J by 5 bases, 11 bases remained unmatched. The DNA of the CDR3 is TGTGCCAGCAGCCCTGGACAGGTTCTATATACCGGGGAGCTGTTTTTT. Translating it yields CASSPGQVLYTGELFF. Together with reference TRBV11-2 and TRBJ2-2, the CDR3 gives the full variable domain: EAGVAQSPRYKIIEKRQSVAFWCNPISGHATLYWYQQILGQGPKLLIQFQNNGVVDDSQLPKDRFSAERLKGVDSTLKIQPAKLEDSAVYLCASSPGQVLYTGELFFGEGSRLTVL.

This clonotype occurred many times. The chain has TRBV5-1 and TRBJ2-5, with a possible D match to TRBD2 (5 bases). Trimming took 3 bases from V and 3 from J, leaving 12 bases between them. Germline V CDR1 and CDR2: SGHRS, YFSETQ. The length of the CDR3 is 14 residues. Here the CDR3 reads CASSSGAAEETQYF. CDR3 nucleotides: TGCGCCAGCAGCTCCGGAGCGGCAGAAGAGACCCAGTACTTC.

This clonotype came up many times. The gene calls are TRBV4-3 and TRBJ1-5, with D maybe TRBD1 (5 bases). The CDR3 covers 14 residues. Trimming took off 3 bases at V and 5 bases at J, with 11 bases between the two ends. Germline lookup yields CDR1 LGHNA and CDR2 YSLEER. The CDR3, as DNA: TGCGCCAGCAGCCAGACAGTCCTGGATCAGCCCCAGCATTTT. Translation gives CASSQTVLDQPQHF.